The clone carrying this T cell receptor beta chain came up once. The entry originates in a study of shared clonotypes between healthy human individuals. With V trimmed by 3 bases and J by 3 bases, 4 bases remained unmatched. The V gene's germline CDR1 is ENHRY and CDR2 SYGVKD. This CDR3 comprises 15 residues. Only in-frame clones appear in the TCRdb table, and some are missing; sequencing was by immunoSEQ multiplex PCR. Among about 2.3 million clones listed, roughly 92% were seen once. Specimen: naive CD4+ T cells from PBMCs. The subset here: CD45RA+ positively selected. The receptor was isolated from a man between 18 and 29 years old in good health. Some clones in this sample may be carry-over from other donors' samples. The chain joins TRBV10-3 to TRBJ2-7, with 11 bases that match TRBD1. The CDR3 loop reads CAISEWTGGGYEQYF. The CDR3 DNA reads TGTGCCATCAGTGAATGGACAGGGGGCGGCTACGAGCAGTACTTC.